This T cell receptor beta chain was sequenced in a study of human thymus T cells (TCRdb year 2020). Regarding the study in general: The study used roughly 8 infant thymus samples plus four related peripheral blood samples to characterize TCR alpha and beta repertoires. The cohort included several male and two female infants, with donor ages spanning 7 to 244 days. What the authors observed across the whole study: On average, thymus samples gave around 810,000 unique TCRB clonotypes, whereas blood samples gave 75,000 to 85,000. Biased V and J gene segment usage appeared to be present in both thymic and peripheral blood repertoires.

The immunoSEQ multiplex PCR assay was used to amplify the TCRB and TCRAD loci from a standardized quantity of quality-controlled genomic DNA. The amplicons covered the V(D)J region and were long enough to include the CDR3 and to identify the V and J genes. The amplicons were sequenced on an Illumina platform via the commercial immunoSEQ service. Processing in the source paper ran as follows. Primer bias and sequencing errors were corrected as previously described, and TCRAD and TCRB definitions were based on the IMGT database. The repertoires were analysed using immunoSEQ Analyzer 3.0 and VDJTools for basic statistics, V/J segment usage, diversity estimates, rarefaction and pairwise overlap. Chao1, ChaoE, Efron-Thisted, Shannon and inverse Simpson indices were used to estimate diversity, which was also estimated on datasets down-sampled to the smallest sample. Repertoire overlap was determined by strict matching of CDR3 nucleotide sequence, V gene and J gene, and Jaccard-based multidimensional scaling clustering was applied. TCRdb holds this immuneACCESS table with in-frame rearrangements only. Some clones are missing; in checked studies, unresolved V genes explain under half, and the rest has no known cause. That table gives V, J and clone size, and the DNA gave D and trimming. This sample has tens of thousands of clones in its table, and over 85% of those were observed once. About 0.12% of the sample belongs to the ten largest clones.

Including cysteine and phenylalanine, the CDR3 has 17 amino acids. The sequence is cut down to CDR3 DNA, 51 bases in frame from base 1. CDR1 is given as SGHRS and CDR2 as YFSETQ, both from the germline V gene. The V end gives up 3 bases and the J end 4 bases, leaving 8 bases in the junction not matched to a gene. Of note for this clone: Its antigen is still unknown. Qualities for individual bases were not recorded, and no much larger clone is one base off.

Immunologically healthy infants undergoing open corrective cardiac surgery for congenital heart defects in Finland were used as donors. From four of the eight donors, a small aliquot of about 0.45-1 mL peripheral blood was collected during surgery. For the blood samples, genomic DNA was extracted from all available leukocytes instead of from a set number of cells. ACK lysis buffer was used to remove erythrocytes from blood, and the leukocytes were stored at -70 degrees C as pellets. A QIAsymphony instrument was used to extract genomic DNA from frozen cell pellets. The origin of this receptor is a boy younger than two with a congenital heart defect but otherwise immunologically healthy. The sequenced sample consisted of blood. In this chain, TRBV5-1 is recombined with TRBJ1-6; 9 nucleotides in the junction match TRBD1. The CDR3 region reads CASSSHPGQGYNSPLHF. The DNA sequence follows: TGCGCCAGCAGCTCTCACCCGGGACAGGGTTATAATTCACCCCTCCACTTT.